The T cell receptor beta chain under discussion was sequenced for a study of identical twins. Germline loops: CDR1 LNHNV, CDR2 YYDKDF (reference sequence). The V gene end was trimmed by 3 bases and the J gene end by 4 bases; junction bases not matched to a gene: 6. The CDR3 spans 16 residues. One entry per CDR3 protein, called by TCRdb with MiXCR from the 5' RACE reads. The sample holds about 530,000 distinct CDR3 sequences; around 20% are singletons and the top ten take around 0.47%. The data were also submitted as part of a second study, on yellow fever vaccine responses in identical twins.

This receptor was identified in a young woman in good health. The chain couples TRBV15 to TRBJ2-3; 11 bases align to TRBD2. Material for sequencing was CD4+ T cells sorted from blood. The CDR3: CATSRGGTSGADTQYF. CDR3 nucleotides: TGTGCCACCAGCAGGGGAGGGACTAGCGGCGCAGATACGCAGTATTTT.